This TCR beta chain appears in the sequencing data of a study of technical replicates of blood from a handful of donors. Data came from immunoSEQ multiplex PCR; TCRdb stores just in-frame clones and leaves some out. The sample has about 12,000 clones, 79% seen once; the top ten hold roughly 15%. V lost 5 bases to trimming and J lost 6 bases; unmatched junction nucleotides: 7. Looked up from germline, CDR1 is SGHAT and CDR2 is FQNNGV. The CDR3 totals 14 residues. The source of this sequence is a human donor in good health. The chain is built from TRBV11-2 and TRBJ2-7; 10 bases agree with TRBD2. The sequenced sample consisted of PBMCs. Written as DNA, the CDR3 is TGTGCCAGCAGCCCCCCCGGGACTAGCGTCGAGCAGTACTTC. Its translation is CASSPPGTSVEQYF.